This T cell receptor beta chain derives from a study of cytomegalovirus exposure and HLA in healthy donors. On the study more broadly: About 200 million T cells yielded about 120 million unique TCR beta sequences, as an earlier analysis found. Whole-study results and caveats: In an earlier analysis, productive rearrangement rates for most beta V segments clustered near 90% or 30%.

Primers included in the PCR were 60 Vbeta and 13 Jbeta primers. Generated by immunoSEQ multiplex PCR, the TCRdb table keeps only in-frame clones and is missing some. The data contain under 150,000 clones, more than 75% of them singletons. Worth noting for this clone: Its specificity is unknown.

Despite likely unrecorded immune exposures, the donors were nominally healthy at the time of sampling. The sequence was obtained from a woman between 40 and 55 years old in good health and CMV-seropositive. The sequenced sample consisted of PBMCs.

CDR3 loop: CASSAQRATEAFF. The CDR3 nucleotides read TGTGCCAGCAGTGCCCAGCGGGCTACTGAAGCTTTCTTT. This rearrangement joins TRBV25-1 to TRBJ1-1, with D uncertain. There are 13 residues in the CDR3. The germline gives CDR1 MGHDK, CDR2 SYGVNS. The V end lost 4 bases, the J end lost 5 bases, and 11 bases lay between the germline ends.